This T cell receptor beta chain was found in a study of regulatory T cells in long-lasting Graves disease. A word on this clonotype: Its antigen is unknown.

Researchers made TCR beta libraries by using iRepertoire HTBI primers and running Arm-PCR on CDR3 regions. TCRdb passed the multiplex PCR reads through MiXCR, listing each CDR3 protein once. Found here are 360,000 or so distinct CDR3 sequences, roughly 24% of them singletons; the top ten hold approximately 28%. The time point is: persistent/refractory GD, antithyroid drugs over 5 years with positive TRAb. The authors made the TCR library using RNA they extracted from PBMCs. Points from the study as a whole: Compared with new cases, persistent Graves' patients showed reduced TCR diversity.

Trimming at V came to 4 bases and at J to 8 bases, leaving 8 bases not matched to a gene. In germline, CDR1 is SGHTA, CDR2 FQGTGA. The CDR3 sequence is 15 residues long. This receptor was obtained from a middle-aged woman with Graves disease. The sequenced sample was peripheral blood mononuclear cells (PBMCs), obtained when the disease was refractory, from a patient treated with antithyroid drugs. The chain couples TRBV7-3 to TRBJ2-3; 11 nucleotides match TRBD2. The CDR3 nucleotides are TGTGCCAGCAGCTCCCTAGCGGGAGGTATAGGTACGCAGTATTTT. It codes for CASSSLAGGIGTQYF.